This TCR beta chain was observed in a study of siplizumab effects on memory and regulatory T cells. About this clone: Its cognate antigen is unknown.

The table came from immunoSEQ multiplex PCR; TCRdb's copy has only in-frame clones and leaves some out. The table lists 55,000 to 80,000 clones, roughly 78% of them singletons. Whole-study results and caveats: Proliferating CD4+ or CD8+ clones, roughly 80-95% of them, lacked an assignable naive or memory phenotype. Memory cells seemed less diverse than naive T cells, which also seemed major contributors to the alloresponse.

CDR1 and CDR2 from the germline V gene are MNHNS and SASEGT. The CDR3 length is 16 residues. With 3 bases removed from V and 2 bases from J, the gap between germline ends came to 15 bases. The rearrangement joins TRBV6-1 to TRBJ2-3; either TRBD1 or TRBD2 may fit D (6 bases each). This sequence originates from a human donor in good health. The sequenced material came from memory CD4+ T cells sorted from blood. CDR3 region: CASSDSVGGHTDTQYF. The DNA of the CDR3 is TGTGCCAGCAGTGATTCTGTCGGGGGACACACAGATACGCAGTATTTT.